The clone carrying this T cell receptor beta chain was observed a handful of times. These data originate in a study of blood T cells in healthy people across ages. The use of a sample-barcoded 5' primer and a J-beta primer mix characterized a second PCR of roughly 6 to 11 cycles. TCRdb ran MiXCR on the 5' RACE reads and lists one entry per CDR3 protein. The sample consists of around 780,000 distinct CDR3 sequences, roughly 26% of them appearing once. With V trimmed by 10 bases and J by 1 base, 9 bases remained unmatched. This CDR3 is built from 16 residues. These data are also associated with another study on T cells of mothers and their children.

The sample comprised blood. The clonotype was recovered from a boy younger than 18 in good health. The chain links TRBV12-3 or TRBV12-4 to TRBJ2-6, with 8 bases fitting TRBD1. The CDR3 is CATTGQVDSGANVLTF. The CDR3 DNA is TGTGCCACCACGGGACAGGTCGATTCTGGGGCCAACGTCCTGACTTTC.